Listed below are T cell receptor beta chains from one sample, sequenced in a study of T cell responses to AZD1222 COVID-19 vaccine. The protocol was immunoSEQ multiplex PCR, while the TCRdb copy is restricted to in-frame clones and leaves out a portion. The table has about 95,000 clones, less than 90% seen once; the top ten hold less than 4%. The material was peripheral blood, obtained on day 0 of AZD1222 vaccination. These receptors all stem from an adult in good health. The CDR3 runs from the conserved cysteine through the conserved F or W. The D gene is left open where the match is weak.

D gene,V gene,CDR3 protein
.,TRBV19,CASSRKEYNQPQHF
TRBD2,TRBV7-8,CASSPSSGGALEQYF
TRBD2,TRBV27,CASSSRGGGSTDTQYF
TRBD2,TRBV20-1,CSASPWTSVSETQYF
TRBD2,TRBV5-1,CASSLAGGLSTDTQYF
.,TRBV6-6,CASTDRSNYGYTF
TRBD1,TRBV7-8,CASSRGDRKNYGYTF
TRBD1,TRBV28,CASSLPLRGVSPLHF
TRBD2,TRBV7-2,CASSLLLKGGGVHEQFF
.,TRBV7-3,CASSSDRNTEAFF
.,TRBV28,CASSPGGSLAVFGYTF
.,TRBV5-1,CASSLAGDLLTEAFF
.,TRBV7-3,CASSLWGARTDTQYF
TRBD1,TRBV2,CASLRGTGWTEAFF
.,TRBV5-6,CASQGSGANVLTF
.,TRBV1,CTSSQEALAGRGLAGENEQFF
.,TRBV19,CASSILQGTEAFF
TRBD1,TRBV29-1,CSVEVPQGPGELFF
TRBD2,TRBV5-8,CASSLTGTTYYEQYF
TRBD1,TRBV6-2/TRBV6-3,CASSTLGQGSAETQYF
.,TRBV6-4,CASCRGRQAEETQYF